These T cell receptor beta chains were read from a single sample in a study of identical twins. TCRdb re-called the 5' RACE reads through MiXCR, storing one row per CDR3 protein. Of about 690,000 distinct CDR3 sequences listed, roughly 6% were seen once; the top ten hold 1.5% to 2%. The material sequenced was naive T cells sorted from blood. The receptors were gathered from a man in his late teens or twenties in good health. CDR3s include the opening cysteine and the closing phenylalanine or tryptophan. The D gene is left open where the match is weak. Clone size, where shown, is once, few, many, or a class for clones that have expanded.

V	D	size	J	DNA	CDR3
TRBV20-1	NA	few	TRBJ2-1	TGCAGTGCTACGGGACTCTTGTTGGTCTACAATGAGCAGTTCTTC	CSATGLLLVYNEQFF
TRBV11-2	NA	NA	TRBJ2-1	TGTGCCAGCAGCTTACTAGGGGGAAGGTCTGAGCAGTTCTTC	CASSLLGGRSEQFF
TRBV7-9	NA	NA	TRBJ2-3	TGTGCCAGCAGCTCCCTCCCTATCCCCCCAGATACGCAGTATTTT	CASSSLPIPPDTQYF
TRBV4-2	NA	many	TRBJ2-5	TGTGCCAGCAGCCAAGATCGCAGAGAAGAGACCCAGTACTTC	CASSQDRREETQYF
TRBV6-1	TRBD2	few	TRBJ2-5	TGTGCCAGCAAACTAGCGGGAGGGGAATCCGGGGAGACCCAGTACTTC	CASKLAGGESGETQYF
TRBV12-3/TRBV12-4	NA	many	TRBJ1-5	TGTGCCAGCAGTTTCGGACAGATCTATCAGCCCCAGCATTTT	CASSFGQIYQPQHF
TRBV24-1	NA	many	TRBJ1-5	TGTGCCACCAGTGACGCCGGTGGAGTGGGCAATCAGCCCCAGCATTTT	CATSDAGGVGNQPQHF
TRBV20-1	TRBD1	many	TRBJ1-5	TGCAGTGCTAGCTCAGGGGGTGGGAGCAATCAGCCCCAGCATTTT	CSASSGGGSNQPQHF
TRBV20-1	NA	few	TRBJ1-2	TGCAGTACATCAGGGGATGGCTACACCTTC	CSTSGDGYTF
TRBV5-5	NA	NA	TRBJ1-6	TGTGCCAGCAGCCCACTCAACGGGGGCTCACCCCTCCACTTT	CASSPLNGGSPLHF
TRBV10-3	TRBD1	many	TRBJ2-1	TGTGCCATCTCAAAACCGGGACAGGGGGCGAATGAGCAGTTCTTC	CAISKPGQGANEQFF
TRBV6-4	TRBD2	many	TRBJ2-3	TGTGCCAGCAGTGACTCGGGCGGGAGAGGAACAGATACGCAGTATTTT	CASSDSGGRGTDTQYF
TRBV24-1	NA	few	TRBJ2-1	TGTGCCACCAGTGACCGGATTCATAGCGGATCCTACAATGAGCAGTTCTTC	CATSDRIHSGSYNEQFF
TRBV9	NA	many	TRBJ2-3	TGTGCCAGCAGCGTAGCTGGAGGGAAGAGCACAGATACGCAGTATTTT	CASSVAGGKSTDTQYF
TRBV12-3/TRBV12-4	TRBD2	many	TRBJ2-1	TGTGCCAGCAGCCGGACTAGCGGGGCCTACAATGAGCAGTTCTTC	CASSRTSGAYNEQFF
TRBV9	TRBD1	few	TRBJ2-5	TGTGCCAGCAGCGCCGGGACAGGAGGGGAGACCCAGTACTTC	CASSAGTGGETQYF
TRBV18	TRBD2	few	TRBJ2-5	TGTGCCAGCTCACCAAGGGTATTTCTAGCGGGACGACTCCAAGAGACCCAGTACTTC	CASSPRVFLAGRLQETQYF
TRBV5-1	NA	many	TRBJ2-4	TGCGCCAGCAGCTTGCGTTCAGGGAAAGATCAAATTAAAAACATTCAGTACTTC	CASSLRSGKDQIKNIQYF
TRBV12-3/TRBV12-4	NA	many	TRBJ2-4	TGTGCCAGCACCGTACAGGGAACCGCCAAAAACATTCAGTACTTC	CASTVQGTAKNIQYF
TRBV25-1	NA	NA	TRBJ1-3	TGTGCCAGCAGTGTGGGGTCTGGAAACACCATATATTTT	CASSVGSGNTIYF
TRBV20-1	NA	many	TRBJ2-5	TGCAGTGCTAGAGGTCCCGGCCAAGAGACCCAGTACTTC	CSARGPGQETQYF
TRBV6-2/TRBV6-3	TRBD2	NA	TRBJ2-1	TGTGCCAGCAGTTACGATCTGTCGGGAGGGCTTTACAATGAGCAGTTCTTC	CASSYDLSGGLYNEQFF
TRBV12-3/TRBV12-4	NA	few	TRBJ2-1	TGTGCCAGCACCCTAGAGGTCCCCAATGAGCAGTTCTTC	CASTLEVPNEQFF
TRBV20-1	TRBD2	many	TRBJ2-1	TGCAGTGCTAGAGAGGTGCTAGCGGGGTACAATGAGCAGTTCTTC	CSAREVLAGYNEQFF
TRBV7-9	TRBD2	few	TRBJ2-1	TGTGCCAGCAGCTTCCCCCCTAGCGGGAAGGACAATGAGCAGTTCTTC	CASSFPPSGKDNEQFF
TRBV20-1	NA	many	TRBJ2-3	TGCAGTGCTAGAGGATTTACCAGCACAGATACGCAGTATTTT	CSARGFTSTDTQYF
TRBV5-1	NA	NA	TRBJ2-4	TGCGCCAGCAGCTTGCAGGGGAGCCGGAACATTCAGTACTTC	CASSLQGSRNIQYF
TRBV6-2/TRBV6-3	NA	few	TRBJ1-1	TGTGCCAGCAGGCTGGGAGGATTGGGGCCAACTGAAGCTTTCTTT	CASRLGGLGPTEAFF
TRBV3-1	NA	NA	TRBJ2-6	TGTGCCAGCAGCCAAGAGGACAGGGCCAACGTCCTGACTTTC	CASSQEDRANVLTF
TRBV20-1	NA	many	TRBJ2-2	TGCAGTGCTAGAGCCTCCGAGATATCCACCGGGGAGCTGTTTTTT	CSARASEISTGELFF
TRBV6-2/TRBV6-3	TRBD2	many	TRBJ2-1	TGTGCCAGCAGCCGACTAGCGCCAGCCTACAATGAGCAGTTCTTC	CASSRLAPAYNEQFF
TRBV12-3/TRBV12-4	TRBD1	many	TRBJ1-1	TGTGCCAGCAGCTCTAAGGGGGCGCGGAATAGAAACACTGAAGCTTTCTTT	CASSSKGARNRNTEAFF
TRBV7-2	NA	many	TRBJ2-1	TGTGCCAGCAGCTTAGTGGTTTTCGAGGGGTCGTTCTTC	CASSLVVFEGSFF
TRBV20-1	NA	many	TRBJ2-3	TGCAGTGCTAGAGGCTTAGGTAGCACAGATACGCAGTATTTT	CSARGLGSTDTQYF
TRBV29-1	TRBD1	many	TRBJ1-5	TGCAGCGTTGGGACAGGGGGACAGCCCCAGCATTTT	CSVGTGGQPQHF
TRBV20-1	TRBD2	many	TRBJ2-1	TGCAGTGCTAGCCCACTAGCGGGAGGGCCCTCCGATGAGCAGTTCTTC	CSASPLAGGPSDEQFF
TRBV12-3/TRBV12-4	NA	few	TRBJ2-7	TGTGCCAGCAGTCACCGGGACCGATACTCCTACGAGCAGTACTTC	CASSHRDRYSYEQYF
TRBV27	TRBD2	many	TRBJ2-1	TGTGCCAGCAGTTTCGGGACTAGCGGGAATGAGCAGTTCTTC	CASSFGTSGNEQFF
TRBV29-1	TRBD2	NA	TRBJ2-1	TGCAGCGTTGAAGGCCTAGCGGGAGGCAATGAGCAGTTCTTC	CSVEGLAGGNEQFF
TRBV10-3	NA	few	TRBJ2-5	TGTGCCATCAGGAAGTCGGCGTTCGCGGGTCAAGAGACCCAGTACTTC	CAIRKSAFAGQETQYF
TRBV11-2	NA	many	TRBJ2-1	TGTGCCAGCAGCTGGGGGGGCGGGGTAGCGGATCGGAATGAGCAGTTCTTC	CASSWGGGVADRNEQFF
TRBV24-1	NA	many	TRBJ2-5	TGTGCCACCAGTGATCGATCAGCTCAAGAGACCCAGTACTTC	CATSDRSAQETQYF